This TCR beta chain was recovered during a study of blood T cell repertoires in COVID-19. Repertoires were generated with immunoSEQ multiplex PCR, while TCRdb's copy carries only in-frame clones and drops some. The data show approximately 75,000 clones, roughly 78% seen once. V lost 4 bases and J lost 0; bases outside the gene matches: 11. The V gene's germline CDR1 is SGHNT and CDR2 YYREEE (reference sequence). The CDR3 has 17 amino acids. This clonotype originated in a human donor in a cohort sampled during active COVID-19. V usage is TRBV5-4 and J usage is TRBJ1-2; 8 bases fit TRBD1. The sample was peripheral blood. The CDR3 DNA sequence: TGTGCCAGCAGCCCCGGACAGGGCCTTAGAGCTAACTATGGCTACACCTTC. It yields the protein CASSPGQGLRANYGYTF. Variable domain in full (rest from reference TRBV5-4 and TRBJ1-2): ETGVTQSPTHLIKTRGQQVTLRCSSQSGHNTVSWYQQALGQGPQFIFQYYREEENGRGNFPPRFSGLQFPNYSSELNVNALELDDSALYLCASSPGQGLRANYGYTFGSGTRLTVV.